This T cell receptor beta chain derives from a study of OX40 agonist ivuxolimab in advanced cancers. The CDR3 is 15 amino acids. Germline loops: CDR1 SSHAT, CDR2 FNYEAQ (reference sequence). Turning to this clone: At one end the junction does not follow the germline gene, possibly because of a read error.

Clones were sequenced by immunoSEQ multiplex PCR, and TCRdb holds only the in-frame ones, with some missing. Among tens of thousands of clones listed, 88% were seen once. The clonotype comes from an adult with an advanced solid tumor such as melanoma, head and neck, liver or kidney cancer. The chain joins TRBV7-7 to TRBJ2-3; 8 nucleotides line up with TRBD2. The sample was CD4+ or CD8+ T cells sorted from blood, taken in a trial of the OX40 agonist ivuxolimab. CDR3 nucleotide sequence: TGTGCTAGCAGCCGGGGGGGGAGGGAGACAGATACGCAGTATTTT. As protein: CASSRGGRETDTQYF.